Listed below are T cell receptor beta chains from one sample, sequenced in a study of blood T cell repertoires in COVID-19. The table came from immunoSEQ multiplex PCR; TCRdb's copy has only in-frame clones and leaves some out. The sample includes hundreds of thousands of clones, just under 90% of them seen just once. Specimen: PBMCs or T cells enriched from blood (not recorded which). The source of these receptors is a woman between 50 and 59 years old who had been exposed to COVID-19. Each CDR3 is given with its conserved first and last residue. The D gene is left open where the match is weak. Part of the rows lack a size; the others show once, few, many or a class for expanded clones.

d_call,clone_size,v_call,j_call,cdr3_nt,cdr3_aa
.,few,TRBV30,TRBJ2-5,TGTGCCTGGACCAACCGACCTAGGGAGACCCAGTACTTC,CAWTNRPRETQYF
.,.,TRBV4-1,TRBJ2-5,TGCGCCAGCAGCCCCCTCGGTTTAGTTGGAGAGACCCAGTACTTC,CASSPLGLVGETQYF
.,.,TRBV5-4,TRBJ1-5,TGTGCCAGCAGTTTCCAGCGGGGGGCTACGGAAAGTGTTAGCAATCAGCCCCAGCATTTT,CASSFQRGATESVSNQPQHF
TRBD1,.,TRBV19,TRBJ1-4,TGTGCCAGTAAGGACAGGGGAGGTGAAAAACTGTTTTTT,CASKDRGGEKLFF
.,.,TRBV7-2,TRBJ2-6,TGTGCCGGCGGGCGGCCGACCCTCTCTGGGGCCAACGTCCTGACTTTC,CAGGRPTLSGANVLTF
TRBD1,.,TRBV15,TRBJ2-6,TGTGCCACCAGCAGAGATTACGGGACAGGCTTCTCTGGGGCCAACGTCCTGACTTTC,CATSRDYGTGFSGANVLTF
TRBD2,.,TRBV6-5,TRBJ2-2,TGTGCCAGCAGTTTGACTAGCGGGGGAACCGGGGAGCTGTTTTTT,CASSLTSGGTGELFF
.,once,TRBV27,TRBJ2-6,TGTGCCAGCACGGGCTCTGGGGCCAACGTCCTGACTTTC,CASTGSGANVLTF
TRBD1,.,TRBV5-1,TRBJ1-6,TGCGCCAGCAGCCCGGGACAGCTCTCCGCGGCCCTCCACTTT,CASSPGQLSAALHF
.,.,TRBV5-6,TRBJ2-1,TGTGCCAGCAGCTTGGCACAGGGGGACTACTCCTACAATGAGCAGTTCTTC,CASSLAQGDYSYNEQFF
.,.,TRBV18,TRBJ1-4,TGTGCCAGCTCACCCGGACATTCAACTAATGAAAAACTGTTTTTT,CASSPGHSTNEKLFF
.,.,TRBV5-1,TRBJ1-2,TGCGCCAGCAGCTTGGACAGGGATAACTATGGCTACACCTTC,CASSLDRDNYGYTF
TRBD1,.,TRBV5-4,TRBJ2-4,TGTGCCAGCAGCTCCGGGACAGGGACCGACATTCAGTACTTC,CASSSGTGTDIQYF
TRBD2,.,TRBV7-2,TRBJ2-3,TGTGCCAGCAGCTTAGTTGGCGGGGGGCTCACAGATACGCAGTATTTT,CASSLVGGGLTDTQYF
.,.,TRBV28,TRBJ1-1,TGTGCCAGCAGTCCGATACACAGGAACACTGAAGCTTTCTTT,CASSPIHRNTEAFF
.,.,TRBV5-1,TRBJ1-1,TGCGCCAGCAGCCCAGGAACAGGCACTGAAGCTTTCTTT,CASSPGTGTEAFF
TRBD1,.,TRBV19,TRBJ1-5,TGTGCCAGTAGTATTCTTTCTGACAGGGGCAATCAGCCCCAGCATTTT,CASSILSDRGNQPQHF
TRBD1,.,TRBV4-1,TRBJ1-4,TGCGCCAGCAGCCGAGGACAGGGGACTCTGGCGGGTGAAAAACTGTTTTTT,CASSRGQGTLAGEKLFF
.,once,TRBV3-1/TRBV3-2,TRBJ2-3,TGTGCCAGCAGCCAATGGGCTAGCACAGATACGCAGTATTTT,CASSQWASTDTQYF
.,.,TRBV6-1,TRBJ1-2,TGTGCCAGCAGTGAGGTGCAGGCCCCTTTAGGCTACACCTTC,CASSEVQAPLGYTF
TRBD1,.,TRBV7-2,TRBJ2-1,TGTGCCAGCAGCTTAAGTTCCGGGACAGGGGTTGTGTATATTGAGCAGTTCTTC,CASSLSSGTGVVYIEQFF
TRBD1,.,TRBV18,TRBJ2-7,TGTGCCAGCTACCCGGACAGGGGGCGCGTTTCTAGCGAGCAGTACTTC,CASYPDRGRVSSEQYF
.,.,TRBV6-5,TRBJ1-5,TGTGCCAGCAGCCACCCACCACAGGAAAATCAGCCCCAGCATTTT,CASSHPPQENQPQHF
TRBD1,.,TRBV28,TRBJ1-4,TGTGCCAGCAGCCCGTATCCCCTCTGGGGACAGGGGGCAGCAACTAATGAAAAACTGTTTTTT,CASSPYPLWGQGAATNEKLFF
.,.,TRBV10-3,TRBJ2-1,TGTGCCACCAAACGTGGGGGGACGGATTACAATGAGCAGTTCTTC,CATKRGGTDYNEQFF